The next 24 T cell receptor beta chains were all read from a single sample in a study of blood T cell repertoires in COVID-19. Generated by immunoSEQ multiplex PCR, the TCRdb table keeps only in-frame clones and is missing some. The sample yields just over 40,000 clones, just under 85% seen once. The specimen sequenced was peripheral blood. The receptors originated from a woman aged 55 to 70 with acute or convalescent COVID-19.

The CDR3 coding sequence is TGTGCCAGCAGCTACCACGGGGGAGCCTACGAGCAGTACTTC. It translates to CASSYHGGAYEQYF. V usage is TRBV13 and J usage is TRBJ2-7, with a tentative D call TRBD2 (6 bases). CDR3 length: 14 amino acids. Germline loops: CDR1 PRHDT, CDR2 FYEKMQ (reference sequence). With 4 bases removed from V and 2 bases from J, the gap between germline ends came to 12 bases.

This chain links TRBV7-3 with TRBJ2-7; D gene ambiguous. Germline V CDR1 and CDR2: SGHTA, FQGTGA. The CDR3 has 14 amino acids. The V end was cut by 0 bases, the J end by 1 base, with 7 bases between. This CDR3 reads CASSLTKLSYEQYF. In nucleotides, the CDR3 is TGTGCCAGCAGCTTAACGAAGCTTTCCTACGAGCAGTACTTC.

The chain recombines TRBV7-6 with TRBJ1-3; possible D gene TRBD1, 6 bases. V gave up 5 bases and J gave up 0 bases, with 11 bases separating them. CDR3 size: 15 residues. Germline V lookup: CDR1 SGHVS, CDR2 FNYEAQ. The CDR3 region has the DNA TGTGCCAGCAGCCCCCAGACAGGCTCTGGAAACACCATATATTTT. This gives the protein CASSPQTGSGNTIYF.

V gene TRBV4-1 combines with J gene TRBJ1-2; TRBD1 is a possible D gene (5 bases). V was clipped by 2 bases and J by 8 bases, with 15 bases between them. Germline lookup yields CDR1 MGHRA and CDR2 YSYEKL. The CDR3 is 14 amino acids. The CDR3 is CASSQTGETGGYTF. For the CDR3, the DNA is TGCGCCAGCAGCCAAACAGGAGAAACTGGCGGCTACACCTTC.

V usage is TRBV4-1 and J usage is TRBJ1-2, with D possibly TRBD1 on 6 matching bases. The germline CDR1 and CDR2 sequences are MGHRA and YSYEKL. Trimming took off 7 bases at V and 4 bases at J, with 16 bases between the two ends. The CDR3 runs to 14 residues. This CDR3 reads CASTPEQGPYGYTF. For the CDR3, the DNA is TGCGCCAGCACCCCGGAGCAGGGGCCCTATGGCTACACCTTC.

This clone was picked up a small number of times. V usage is TRBV6-1 and J usage is TRBJ2-1; D is unclear. From germline, CDR1 is MNHNS and CDR2 SASEGT. The CDR3 runs 16 residues. V was cut by 4 bases and J by 0 bases, with 13 bases left in between. CDR3 sequence reads: CASSVLRSSSYNEQFF. DNA of the CDR3: TGTGCCAGCAGTGTGTTGCGGAGCAGCTCCTACAATGAGCAGTTCTTC.

The chain couples TRBV3-1 (or the pseudogene TRBV3-2) to TRBJ2-1, with 8 bases that match TRBD1. In germline, CDR1 is LGHDT, CDR2 YNNKEL (reference sequence). The junction had 8 bases not matched to a gene; V was cut back by 5 bases and J by 2 bases. The CDR3 loop spans 16 amino acids. CDR3 DNA sequence: TGTGCCAGCAGCTCTCGGACAGGGACGACCTACAATGAGCAGTTCTTC. It codes for CASSSRTGTTYNEQFF.

V is TRBV2 and J is TRBJ1-2; tentatively, D is TRBD1 (6 bases). The CDR3 extends over 13 amino acids. The germline gives CDR1 SNHLY, CDR2 FYNNEI. With 7 bases removed from V and 2 bases from J, the gap between germline ends came to 11 bases. CDR3 in DNA: TGTGCCAGCAAGGAAACAGGGAACTATGGCTACACCTTC. It codes for CASKETGNYGYTF.

The chain couples TRBV7-9 to TRBJ1-6; a weak D match, TRBD1 (6 bases). Germline V gene lookup returns CDR1 SEHNR and CDR2 FQNEAQ (reference sequence). V was pared by 1 base and J by 5 bases, with 15 bases between. There are 17 residues in the CDR3. The CDR3 DNA reads as TGTGCCAGCAGCTTAGGGGTCGGACAGAGCGATAATTCACCCCTCCACTTT. Its protein is CASSLGVGQSDNSPLHF.

The chain uses TRBV27 and TRBJ2-2; D gene ambiguous. The germline V gene has CDR1 MNHEY and CDR2 SMNVEV (reference sequence). Trimming stripped 5 bases from V and 9 bases from J, with 10 bases between. The CDR3 totals 12 residues. DNA for the CDR3: TGTGCCAGCAGTCCCCGGTCTAGGGAGCTGTTTTTT. The encoded protein is CASSPRSRELFF.

The rearrangement uses TRBV7-2 and TRBJ2-3; TRBD2 matches 11 bases. V gave up 2 bases and J gave up 2 bases; unmatched junction bases: 6. The length of the CDR3 is 17 residues. Germline values: CDR1 SGHTA, CDR2 FQGNSA. This CDR3 is CASSLRLAGGSTDTQYF. Here the CDR3 DNA reads TGTGCCAGCAGCTTAAGATTAGCGGGGGGGTCCACAGATACGCAGTATTTT.

The V call is TRBV6-1, the J call TRBJ2-1; 11 bases match TRBD1. CDR3 length: 15 residues. CDR1 MNHNS and CDR2 SASEGT come from the germline V gene. Trimming at V came to 2 bases and at J to 7 bases, leaving 4 bases not matched to a gene. The CDR3 bases are TGTGCCAGCAGTGAAAGGACAGGGGGCAAGAATGAGCAGTTCTTC. Amino acids: CASSERTGGKNEQFF.

The rearrangement joins TRBV28 to TRBJ2-3; D is unclear. CDR3 size: 13 residues. Between the trimmed V and J ends, which lost 6 bases and 1 base, there was a span of 8 bases. The germline gives CDR1 MDHEN, CDR2 SYDVKM. The CDR3 nucleotides read TGTGCCAGCAGGTCGACTGGCACAGATACGCAGTATTTT. Translated, it gives CASRSTGTDTQYF.

This sequence joins TRBV28 and TRBJ1-1; D perhaps matches TRBD1 (6 bases). The CDR3 consists of 13 residues. The germline CDR1 and CDR2 sequences are MDHEN and SYDVKM. V was pared by 6 bases and J by 5 bases, with 13 bases between. The CDR3 spells CASRGTGTTEAFF. The CDR3 coding sequence is TGTGCCAGCAGGGGTACAGGGACAACTGAAGCTTTCTTT.

The chain joins TRBV19 to TRBJ1-2, with TRBD1 as a possible D gene (5 bases). The V gene lost 5 bases and the J gene lost 4 bases, with 20 bases spanning the gap. In germline, CDR1 is LNHDA, CDR2 SQIVND (reference sequence). The CDR3 length is 16 residues. The CDR3 reads CASSVNIDGTGYGYTF. CDR3 in DNA: TGTGCCAGTAGTGTGAACATTGACGGAACAGGCTATGGCTACACCTTC. The variable domain in full, completed from reference TRBV19 and TRBJ1-2, reads DGGITQSPKYLFRKEGQNVTLSCEQNLNHDAMYWYRQDPGQGLRLIYYSQIVNDFQKGDIAEGYSVSREKKESFPLTVTSAQKNPTAFYLCASSVNIDGTGYGYTFGSGTRLTVV.

The V call is TRBV19, the J call TRBJ2-3, with TRBD1 matching 8 bases. The CDR3 runs 13 residues. Germline values: CDR1 LNHDA, CDR2 SQIVND (reference sequence). Trimming took 10 bases from V and 1 from J; bases not matched to a gene: 4. The CDR3 DNA reads TGTGCCACCGGACAGGGCCGCACAGATACGCAGTATTTT. The encoded protein is CATGQGRTDTQYF.

The rearrangement uses TRBV7-7 and TRBJ1-2; 7 positions match TRBD1. After removal of 5 bases from V and 3 bases from J, the junction contained 9 bases not matched to a gene. The CDR3 extends over 15 amino acids. Germline CDR1 is SSHAT and CDR2 is FNYEAQ (reference sequence). The DNA for the CDR3 is TGTGCCAGCAGCCAATTAACAGGGGACGACTATGGCTACACCTTC. Its translation: CASSQLTGDDYGYTF.

The chain employs TRBV9 and TRBJ2-1; 8 bases fit TRBD2. This CDR3 comprises 15 residues. The V gene's germline CDR1 is SGDLS and CDR2 YYNGEE. The V segment lost 4 bases and the J segment 3 bases; nucleotides outside the gene matches: 6. CDR3: CASSSRGGLYNEQFF. The CDR3, as DNA: TGTGCCAGCAGCTCGCGCGGGGGGCTCTACAATGAGCAGTTCTTC.

The chain recombines TRBV4-2 with TRBJ2-7; D is unclear. Germline V CDR1 and CDR2: LGHNA, YNFKEQ. V lost 0 bases and J lost 3, with 12 bases in between. CDR3 size: 15 residues. CDR3 nucleotides: TGTGCCAGCAGCCAAGAGGCAGTGAATTACTACGAGCAGTACTTC. Its protein product is CASSQEAVNYYEQYF.

The V gene is TRBV7-3, the J gene TRBJ1-3; no clear D. CDR1 and CDR2 (germline): SGHTA, FQGTGA. The CDR3 spans 16 residues. Trimming took off 5 bases at V and 0 bases at J, with 14 bases between the two ends. The CDR3 sequence: CASSRGPPSSGNTIYF. DNA of the CDR3: TGTGCCAGCAGCCGAGGGCCCCCTAGCTCTGGAAACACCATATATTTT.

The V and J genes are TRBV5-1 and TRBJ2-7, with D perhaps TRBD2 (5 bases). Germline V gene lookup returns CDR1 SGHRS and CDR2 YFSETQ. The CDR3 extends over 14 amino acids. V lost 2 bases, J lost 5 bases, and 14 bases lay in between. In DNA form, the CDR3 reads TGCGCCAGCAGCTTTGGAGGAACGGGAAACGAGCAGTACTTC. Amino acid sequence: CASSFGGTGNEQYF. The whole variable domain, filled in from reference TRBV5-1 and TRBJ2-7, reads KAGVTQTPRYLIKTRGQQVTLSCSPISGHRSVSWYQQTPGQGLQFLFEYFSETQRNKGNFPGRFSGRQFSNSRSEMNVSTLELGDSALYLCASSFGGTGNEQYFGPGTRLTVT.

This clone was picked up a small number of times. The rearrangement uses TRBV2 and TRBJ2-5, with D perhaps TRBD2 (5 bases). CDR1 SNHLY and CDR2 FYNNEI come from the germline V gene. This CDR3 has 13 amino acids. V was trimmed by 3 bases and J by 9 bases, leaving 14 bases between them. CDR3 sequence reads: CASSETISLAQYF. CDR3 in DNA: TGTGCCAGCAGTGAGACTATATCCTTGGCCCAGTACTTC.

The CDR3 DNA follows: TGTGCCAGTAGTTCGCGGACAGGGGGCTTGGAGACCCAGTACTTC. It encodes CASSSRTGGLETQYF. The rearrangement joins TRBV19 to TRBJ2-5; 11 bases line up with TRBD1. J lost 5 bases, V lost 5 bases, and 7 bases had no gene match. This CDR3 comprises 15 residues. Germline CDR1 reads LNHDA; CDR2 reads SQIVND (reference sequence).

This chain connects TRBV19 to TRBJ1-2, with D perhaps TRBD1 (5 bases). With 5 bases removed from V and 0 bases from J, the gap between germline ends came to 10 bases. CDR3 size: 14 residues. CDR1 and CDR2 from the germline V gene are LNHDA and SQIVND (reference sequence). Written as DNA, the CDR3 is TGTGCCAGTAGTCAAAGACAGTCTAACTATGGCTACACCTTC. The encoded protein is CASSQRQSNYGYTF.